Listed here is a single T cell receptor beta chain. Its antigen is still unknown. One end of the junction does not line up with germline, which may come from a read error. The source of the sample is a study of tumor-infiltrating lymphocytes in glioblastoma multiforme (dated by TCRdb to 2016 to 2017). Background for the entire study: To test whether intratumoral genomic heterogeneity fosters TIL diversity, the study jointly examined somatic mutations, TIL diversity and immune response activity.

The AllPrep DNA/RNA mini kit was used to purify genomic DNA and total RNA at the same time from each of the roughly ten tumor samples. OD 260/280 ratios above 1.9 and RNA integrity numbers above 6.5 were observed for all RNA. As encoded in the germline V gene, CDR1 is MNHEY while CDR2 is SVGAGI. The CDR3 covers 14 residues, taking in both the cysteine and the phenylalanine. Only the CDR3 region is kept as DNA, spanning 42 bases read in frame from base 1. TCRB libraries were built from RNA via three nested multiplex PCR rounds using a modified ARM-PCR protocol with multiple V-beta primers and a C-beta primer. ProtoScript II Reverse Transcriptase and a C-beta primer were used to synthesize TCRB-specific cDNA from 0.4 to 0.6 ug total RNA. No unique molecular identifiers were described for the TCRB libraries. In the third PCR, barcodes and adapters were added over 25 cycles using Deep VentR (exo-) polymerase, and bands of 250-500 bp were then gel purified. TCRB libraries were sequenced with 250 bp paired-end reads on an Illumina HiSeq 2500. On the authors' methods: Trimmomatic was used to clean reads, FLASH to merge reads, MiGEC to assign V, D and J segments, and VDJtools to perform the analysis. Repertoire diversity was quantified with the Shannon-Wiener diversity index calculated using VDJtools. The public reads were quality trimmed at Q25 with fastp and then assembled into clones with MiXCR by TCRdb, keeping productive beta chains. Every entry covers one CDR3 protein and lists the most common genes and DNA from its rows. The V and J calls come from TCRdb's annotation, not from the publication. Present in this sample are under 35,000 distinct CDR3 sequences, 50% to 75% of which were seen just once. The ten largest account for around 33% of the sample.

Overall study results and their limits: The authors noted that sorting T cells into functional subsets, which was not done in this study, would be a future improvement. Because T cells carry unequal numbers of TCR transcripts, RNA-based TCR sequencing may distort clone frequencies. Only one glioblastoma patient was included in the TCR and somatic mutation analysis, limiting generalizability.

The receptor's source is a male donor with glioblastoma. The specimen was brain tumor tissue. The sequence is built from TRBV6-5 and TRBJ2-7; no D segment can be confidently identified. CDR3 region: CTSSLGSYSYEQYF. The nucleotide sequence reads TGTACCAGCAGTCTAGGGTCTTACTCCTACGAGCAGTACTTC.